The 8 T cell receptor beta chains presented below share a single source sample, sequenced in a study of shared clonotypes between healthy human individuals. Profiled with immunoSEQ multiplex PCR; TCRdb holds only in-frame clones, not every one. Altogether hundreds of thousands of clones are present, 95% to 97% being singletons, with the ten largest covering under 0.06%. The material sequenced was naive CD4+ T cells sorted from blood. The subset was: CD45RA+ positively selected. The receptors were sampled from a woman aged 25 to 45 in good health.

The rearrangement uses TRBV4-1 and TRBJ2-2; D is unclear. V lost 4 bases and J 3 bases, leaving 18 bases between the germline ends. The CDR3 is made up of 17 amino acids. The V gene's germline CDR1 is MGHRA and CDR2 YSYEKL. The CDR3: CASSPSQRVVHTGELFF. CDR3 in DNA: TGCGCCAGCAGCCCTTCCCAACGGGTAGTGCACACCGGGGAGCTGTTTTTT.

The chain combines TRBV6-5 with TRBJ1-1; no firm D call. The CDR3 totals 13 residues. Trimming left V 8 bases short and J 3 bases short, with 13 bases between. Germline-derived CDR1 and CDR2 are MNHEY and SVGAGI. DNA for the CDR3: TGTGCCAGCGGATGGGGATGGGACACTGAAGCTTTCTTT. Translating it yields CASGWGWDTEAFF.

V usage is TRBV27 and J usage is TRBJ2-1; TRBD2 is a possible D gene (6 bases). There are 18 residues in the CDR3. Germline CDR1 MNHEY, CDR2 SMNVEV (reference sequence). V lost 5 bases and J lost 6, with 26 bases in between. In DNA, the CDR3 is TGTGCCAGCAGTATCCGACTTGGAGGGCCAGGTCCTTCCAATGAGCAGTTCTTC. Encoded protein: CASSIRLGGPGPSNEQFF.

The genes are TRBV2 and TRBJ1-4; D remains ambiguous. Germline CDR1 is SNHLY and CDR2 is FYNNEI. The CDR3 is made up of 14 amino acids. V lost 4 bases to trimming and J lost 4 bases, with 10 bases between them. The DNA for the CDR3 is TGTGCCAGCAGTGCCCAAGCGCATAATGAAAAACTGTTTTTT. Its protein is CASSAQAHNEKLFF.

A note on this clone: The sample contains more than one DNA sequence encoding this CDR3. V is TRBV5-1 and J is TRBJ2-2; the match to TRBD1 covers 7 bases. The germline V gene has CDR1 SGHRS and CDR2 YFSETQ. J lost 5 bases, V lost 0 bases, and 1 base had no gene match. The CDR3 has 14 residues. This CDR3 is CASSLGQGTGELFF. The CDR3 DNA sequence: TGCGCCAGCAGCTTGGGACAGGGAACCGGGGAGCTGTTTTTT.

The J gene is TRBJ1-1, the V gene TRBV6-6; TRBD1 might be the D (6 bases). Germline loops: CDR1 MNHNY, CDR2 SVGAGI (reference sequence). The CDR3 is 16 residues long. With 4 bases removed from V and 1 base from J, the gap between germline ends came to 16 bases. The chain's CDR3 is CASSFRPGAKNTEAFF. The CDR3 DNA is TGTGCCAGCAGTTTCCGACCGGGGGCAAAGAACACTGAAGCTTTCTTT.

The gene calls are TRBV2 and TRBJ2-7; 7 nucleotides agree with TRBD1. There are 14 residues in the CDR3. With V trimmed by 8 bases and J by 4 bases, 11 bases remained unmatched. From germline, CDR1 is SNHLY and CDR2 FYNNEI. CDR3 region: CASQEDRVRYEQYF. DNA for the CDR3: TGTGCCAGCCAGGAAGACAGGGTAAGGTACGAGCAGTACTTC.

The genes are TRBV4-1 and TRBJ1-1; D not resolved. Between the trimmed V and J ends, which lost 1 base and 1 base, there was a span of 10 bases. The germline V gene has CDR1 MGHRA and CDR2 YSYEKL. CDR3 length: 15 residues. The CDR3 sequence is CASSQGQVQNTEAFF. The DNA for the CDR3 is TGCGCCAGCAGCCAAGGTCAGGTCCAGAACACTGAAGCTTTCTTT.